The TCR beta chain under discussion was sequenced for a study of identifying expanded T cells in peripheral blood. Produced via immunoSEQ multiplex PCR; TCRdb's table is partial and in-frame only. Counted here are approximately 50,000 clones, 82% occurring once; the ten biggest clones make up around 13%. During the collection period, no donor immune events like infections were recorded. Germline CDR1 GTSNPN, CDR2 SVGIG (reference sequence). The V and J ends lost 2 bases and 4 bases respectively, with 8 bases between them. The CDR3 has 12 residues. This sequence was found in a person aged 18 to 75 in good health. The chain has TRBV30 and TRBJ1-2, with D unclear. Sequenced: blood. The DNA of the CDR3 is TGTGCCTGGAGTTCCAGGATCTATGGCTACACCTTC. Translation: CAWSSRIYGYTF.